The clone carrying this TCR beta chain turned up a few times. Its antigen is as yet unknown. The sample comes from a study of T cell repertoires in cytomegalovirus infection. Study-wide background: Public TCR beta signature analysis indicated the presence of both CMV infection and matching HLA type. Points from the study as a whole: Carriers of CMV and the relevant HLA type were discriminated by public TCR beta frequency. The ex vivo response was dominated by HLA-C-restricted CMV-specific TCR beta clonotypes.

Trimming took off 0 bases at V and 5 bases at J, with 5 bases between the two ends. The CDR3 contains 13 residues. From germline, CDR1 is ENHRY and CDR2 SYGVKD. One entry per CDR3 protein, called by TCRdb with MiXCR from the reads. The repertoire holds some 130,000 distinct CDR3 sequences, 24% seen once, with 30% to 35% in the top ten. The source is a human donor in good health (CMV status not recorded). Some clones in this sample may be carry-over from other donors' samples. The source material was PBMCs, sequenced either directly or after in vitro stimulation (not recorded which). This chain links TRBV10-3 with TRBJ2-4, with D hard to call. Here the CDR3 DNA reads TGTGCCATCAGTGAGTCTCAGGAAAACATTCAGTACTTC. Translating it yields CAISESQENIQYF.